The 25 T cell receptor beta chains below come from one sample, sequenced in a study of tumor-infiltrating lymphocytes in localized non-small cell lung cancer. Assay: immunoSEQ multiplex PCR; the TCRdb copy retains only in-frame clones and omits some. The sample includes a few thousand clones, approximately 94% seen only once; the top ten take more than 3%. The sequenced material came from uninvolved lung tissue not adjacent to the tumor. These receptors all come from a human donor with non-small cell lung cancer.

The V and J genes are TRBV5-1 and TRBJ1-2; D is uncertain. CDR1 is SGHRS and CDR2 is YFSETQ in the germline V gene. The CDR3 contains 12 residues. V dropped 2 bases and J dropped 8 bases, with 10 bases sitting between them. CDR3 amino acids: CASSFWDLGYTF. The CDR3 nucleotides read TGCGCCAGCAGCTTTTGGGATCTCGGCTACACCTTC.

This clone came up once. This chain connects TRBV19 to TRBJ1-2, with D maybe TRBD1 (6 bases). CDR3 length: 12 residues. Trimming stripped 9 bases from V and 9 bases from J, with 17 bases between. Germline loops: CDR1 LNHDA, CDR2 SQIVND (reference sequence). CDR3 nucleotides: TGTGCCAGCCGCCCAGGGGCTGGGAGCTACACCTTC. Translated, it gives CASRPGAGSYTF.

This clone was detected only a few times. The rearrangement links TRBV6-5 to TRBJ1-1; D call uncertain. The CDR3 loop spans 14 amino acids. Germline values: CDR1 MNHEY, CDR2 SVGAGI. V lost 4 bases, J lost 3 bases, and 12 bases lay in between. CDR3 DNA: TGTGCCAGCAGTTCCCGGACGGGAGACACTGAAGCTTTCTTT. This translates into CASSSRTGDTEAFF.

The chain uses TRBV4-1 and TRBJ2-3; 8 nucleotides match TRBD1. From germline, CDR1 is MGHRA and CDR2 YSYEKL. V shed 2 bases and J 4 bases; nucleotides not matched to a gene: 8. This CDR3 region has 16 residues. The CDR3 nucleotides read TGCGCCAGCAGCCAACAAGGACAGGGACGAGCAGATACGCAGTATTTT. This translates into CASSQQGQGRADTQYF.

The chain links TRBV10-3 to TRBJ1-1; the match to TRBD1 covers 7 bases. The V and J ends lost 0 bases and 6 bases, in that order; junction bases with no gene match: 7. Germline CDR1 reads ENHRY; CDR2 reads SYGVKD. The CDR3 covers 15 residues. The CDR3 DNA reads TGTGCCATCAGTGAGTCGGGACAGACTGCCGCTGAAGCTTTCTTT. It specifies CAISESGQTAAEAFF.

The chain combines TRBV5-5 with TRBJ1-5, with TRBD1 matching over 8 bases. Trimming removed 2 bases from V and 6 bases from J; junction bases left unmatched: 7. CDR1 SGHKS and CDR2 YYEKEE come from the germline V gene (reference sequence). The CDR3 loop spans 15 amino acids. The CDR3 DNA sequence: TGTGCCAGCAGCTTCTCAGGGGGCGGCGGTCAGCCCCAGCATTTT. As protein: CASSFSGGGGQPQHF.

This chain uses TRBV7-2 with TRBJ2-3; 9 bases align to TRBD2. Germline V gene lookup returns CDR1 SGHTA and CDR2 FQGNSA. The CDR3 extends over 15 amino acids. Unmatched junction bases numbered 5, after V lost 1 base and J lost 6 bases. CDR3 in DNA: TGTGCCAGCAGCTTAGATGGCGGGGGGGTGGATACGCAGTATTTT. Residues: CASSLDGGGVDTQYF.

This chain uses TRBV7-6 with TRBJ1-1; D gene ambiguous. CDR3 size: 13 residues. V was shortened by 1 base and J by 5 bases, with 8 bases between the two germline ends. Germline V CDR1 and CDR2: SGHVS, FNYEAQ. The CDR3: CASSLEGTTEAFF. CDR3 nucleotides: TGTGCCAGCAGCTTAGAGGGCACAACTGAAGCTTTCTTT.

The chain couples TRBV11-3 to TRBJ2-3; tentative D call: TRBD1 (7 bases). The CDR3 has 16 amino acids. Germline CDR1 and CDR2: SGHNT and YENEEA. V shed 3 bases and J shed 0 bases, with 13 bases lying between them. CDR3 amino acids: CASSFKTGTSTDTQYF. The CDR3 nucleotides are TGTGCCAGCAGCTTTAAGACAGGGACTAGCACAGATACGCAGTATTTT.

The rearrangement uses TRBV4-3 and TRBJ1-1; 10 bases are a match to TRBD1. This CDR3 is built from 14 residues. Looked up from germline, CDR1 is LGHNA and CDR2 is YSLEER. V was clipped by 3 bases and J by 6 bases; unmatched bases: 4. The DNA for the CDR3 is TGCGCCAGCAGCCAGGGGACAGGGGTCTCTGAAGCTTTCTTT. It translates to CASSQGTGVSEAFF.

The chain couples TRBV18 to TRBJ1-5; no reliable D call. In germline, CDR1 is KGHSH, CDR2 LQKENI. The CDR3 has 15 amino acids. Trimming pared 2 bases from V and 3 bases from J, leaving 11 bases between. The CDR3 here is CASSPTVQTNQPQHF. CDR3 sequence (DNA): TGTGCCAGCTCACCAACGGTACAGACCAATCAGCCCCAGCATTTT.

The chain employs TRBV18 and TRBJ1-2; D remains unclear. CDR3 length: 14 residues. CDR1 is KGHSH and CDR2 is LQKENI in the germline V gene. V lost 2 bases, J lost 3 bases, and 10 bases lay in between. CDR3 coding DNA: TGTGCCAGCTCACCAATACATGAAGACTATGGCTACACCTTC. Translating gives CASSPIHEDYGYTF. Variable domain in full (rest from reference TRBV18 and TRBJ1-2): NAGVMQNPRHLVRRRGQEARLRCSPMKGHSHVYWYRQLPEEGLKFMVYLQKENIIDESGMPKERFSAEFPKEGPSILRIQQVVRGDSAAYFCASSPIHEDYGYTFGSGTRLTVV.

The CDR3 is CASSVGTSGGADTQYF. The CDR3 region has the DNA TGTGCCAGCAGCGTAGGGACTAGCGGGGGGGCCGATACGCAGTATTTT. The chain links TRBV9 to TRBJ2-3, with 15 bases aligning to TRBD2. The CDR3 is 16 amino acids. V trimming: 0 bases; J trimming: 6 bases; junction bases outside the gene matches: 2. Germline V lookup: CDR1 SGDLS, CDR2 YYNGEE.

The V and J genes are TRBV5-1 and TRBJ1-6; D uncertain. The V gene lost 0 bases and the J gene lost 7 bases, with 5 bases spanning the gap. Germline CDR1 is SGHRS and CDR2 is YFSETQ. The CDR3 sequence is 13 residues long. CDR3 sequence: CASSLEGNSPLHF. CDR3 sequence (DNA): TGCGCCAGCAGCTTGGAGGGCAATTCACCCCTCCACTTT.

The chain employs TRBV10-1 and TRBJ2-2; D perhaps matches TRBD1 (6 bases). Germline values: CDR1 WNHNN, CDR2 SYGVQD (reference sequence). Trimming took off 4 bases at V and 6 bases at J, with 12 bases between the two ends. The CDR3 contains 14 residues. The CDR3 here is CASSGLQGAGELFF. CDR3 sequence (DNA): TGCGCCAGCAGTGGCCTACAGGGAGCCGGGGAGCTGTTTTTT.

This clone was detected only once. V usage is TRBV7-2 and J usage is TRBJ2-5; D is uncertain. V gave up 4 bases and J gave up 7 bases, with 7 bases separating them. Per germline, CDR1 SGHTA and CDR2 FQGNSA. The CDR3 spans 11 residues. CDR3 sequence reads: CASSSKATQYF. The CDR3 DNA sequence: TGTGCCAGCAGCTCGAAGGCGACCCAGTACTTC.

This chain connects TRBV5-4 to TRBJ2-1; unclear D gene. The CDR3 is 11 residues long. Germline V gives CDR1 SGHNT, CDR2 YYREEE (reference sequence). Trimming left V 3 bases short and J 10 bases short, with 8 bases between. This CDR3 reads CASSSPGEQFF. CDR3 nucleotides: TGTGCCAGCAGCTCACCTGGGGAGCAGTTCTTC. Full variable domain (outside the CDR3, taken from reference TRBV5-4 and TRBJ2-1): ETGVTQSPTHLIKTRGQQVTLRCSSQSGHNTVSWYQQALGQGPQFIFQYYREEENGRGNFPPRFSGLQFPNYSSELNVNALELDDSALYLCASSSPGEQFFGPGTRLTVL.

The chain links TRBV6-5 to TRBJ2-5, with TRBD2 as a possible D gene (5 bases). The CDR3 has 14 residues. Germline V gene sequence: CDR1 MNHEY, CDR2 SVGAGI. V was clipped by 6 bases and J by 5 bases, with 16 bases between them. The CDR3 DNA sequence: TGTGCCAGCAGCCCCGCCCAGCGGAGTGAGACCCAGTACTTC. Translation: CASSPAQRSETQYF.

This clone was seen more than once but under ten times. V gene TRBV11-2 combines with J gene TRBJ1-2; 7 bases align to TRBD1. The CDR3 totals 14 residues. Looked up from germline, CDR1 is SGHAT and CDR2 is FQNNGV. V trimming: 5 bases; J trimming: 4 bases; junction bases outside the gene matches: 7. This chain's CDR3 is CASSPDRAFYGYTF. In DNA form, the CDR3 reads TGTGCCAGCAGCCCAGACAGGGCGTTCTATGGCTACACCTTC.

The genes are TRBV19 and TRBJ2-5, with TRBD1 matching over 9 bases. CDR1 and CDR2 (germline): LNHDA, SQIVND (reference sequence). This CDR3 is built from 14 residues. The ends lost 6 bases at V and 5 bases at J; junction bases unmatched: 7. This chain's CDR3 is CASSQSGQGETQYF. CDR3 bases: TGTGCCAGTAGCCAATCCGGACAGGGGGAGACCCAGTACTTC.

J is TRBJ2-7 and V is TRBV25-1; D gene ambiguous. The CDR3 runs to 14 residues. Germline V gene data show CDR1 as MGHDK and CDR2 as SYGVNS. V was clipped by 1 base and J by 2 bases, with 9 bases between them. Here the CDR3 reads CASSESGATYEQYF. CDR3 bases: TGTGCCAGCAGTGAATCAGGTGCTACCTACGAGCAGTACTTC.

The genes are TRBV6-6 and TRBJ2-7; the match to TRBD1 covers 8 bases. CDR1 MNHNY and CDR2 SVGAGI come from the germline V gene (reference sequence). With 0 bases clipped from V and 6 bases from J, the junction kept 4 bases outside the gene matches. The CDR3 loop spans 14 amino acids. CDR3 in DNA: TGTGCCAGCAGTTACTCGAACAGGGGGTCCGAGCAGTACTTC. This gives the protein CASSYSNRGSEQYF.

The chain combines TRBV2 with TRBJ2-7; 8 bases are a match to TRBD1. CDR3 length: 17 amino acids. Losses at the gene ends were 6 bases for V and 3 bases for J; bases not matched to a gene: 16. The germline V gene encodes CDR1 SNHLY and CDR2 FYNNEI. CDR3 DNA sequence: TGTGCCAGCAGCGGTAGGCAGGGGGCCCGGGGGTACTACGAGCAGTACTTC. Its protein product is CASSGRQGARGYYEQYF.

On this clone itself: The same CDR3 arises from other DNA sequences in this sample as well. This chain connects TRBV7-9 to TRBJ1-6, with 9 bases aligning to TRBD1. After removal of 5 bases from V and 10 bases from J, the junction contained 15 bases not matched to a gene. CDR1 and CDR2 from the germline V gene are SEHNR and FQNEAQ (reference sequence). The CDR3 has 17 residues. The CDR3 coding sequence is TGTGCCAGCAGCCGAGGGACAGGGACCCTAGTAGGATCACCCCTCCACTTT. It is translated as CASSRGTGTLVGSPLHF.

For the CDR3, the DNA is TGTGCCAGCTCCAGAGTAGGGACCTCGGTCTACGAGCAGTACTTC. Its protein is CASSRVGTSVYEQYF. The V and J genes are TRBV18 and TRBJ2-7; D may correspond to TRBD1 or TRBD2 (5 bases each). Germline V gene data show CDR1 as KGHSH and CDR2 as LQKENI. V was clipped by 6 bases and J by 3 bases, with 18 bases between them. This CDR3 contains 15 residues.